Listed below are T cell receptor beta chains from one sample, sequenced in a study of blood T cell repertoires in COVID-19. The protocol was immunoSEQ multiplex PCR, while the TCRdb copy is restricted to in-frame clones and leaves out a portion. Found here are some 180,000 clones, 85% to 90% of them singletons; the top ten hold 20% to 25%. Material for sequencing was peripheral blood. The receptors stem from a man aged 65 to 79 with active or convalescent COVID-19. CDR3s include the opening cysteine and the closing phenylalanine or tryptophan. Fields, in order: J gene, clone size, D gene, V gene, CDR3 DNA, CDR3 protein. The D gene is left open where the match is weak. Rows give clone size only sometimes, using once, few, many, or a class for an expanded clone.

>TRBJ1-6|.|TRBD1|TRBV30
TGTGCCTGGAGTGGTCGGACAGGGGTATCACCCCTCCACTTT
CAWSGRTGVSPLHF
>TRBJ2-7|.|.|TRBV20-1
TGCAGTGCTAGAGGTCGGTACGAGCAGTACTTC
CSARGRYEQYF
>TRBJ2-1|once|.|TRBV4-3
TGCGCCAGCAGCCAGGTCCTGGGAGGGGGTGAGCAGTTCTTC
CASSQVLGGGEQFF
>TRBJ2-3|.|.|TRBV4-3
TGCGCCAGCAGCACAGGATGGACGGATACGCAGTATTTT
CASSTGWTDTQYF
>TRBJ2-3|.|TRBD2|TRBV7-2
TGTGCCAGCAGCCCGGCGGGAGGCCCGCCAGATACGCAGTATTTT
CASSPAGGPPDTQYF
>TRBJ1-2|.|.|TRBV7-2
TGTGCCAGCAGCTCAGAGCGGGGGGGCAGGGATAGCTATGGCTACACCTTC
CASSSERGGRDSYGYTF
>TRBJ2-1|few|.|TRBV7-3
TGTGCCAGCAGCTTAACGGGGAGGATGGGCGATGAGCAGTTCTTC
CASSLTGRMGDEQFF
>TRBJ2-1|.|.|TRBV6-5
TGTGCCAGCAAGGGGGGGGCTTACAATGAGCAGTTCTTC
CASKGGAYNEQFF
>TRBJ1-3|few|.|TRBV19
TGTGCCAGTAGATCAGGAAACTCTGGAAACACCATATATTTT
CASRSGNSGNTIYF
>TRBJ1-3|.|.|TRBV7-8
TGTGCCAGCAGCTTACGAGAGAACTCTGGAAACACCATATATTTT
CASSLRENSGNTIYF
>TRBJ1-4|.|.|TRBV3-1/TRBV3-2
TGTGCCAGCAGCCAAGAAAGAGGCCAGGGTGAAAAACTGTTTTTT
CASSQERGQGEKLFF
>TRBJ2-1|once|TRBD2|TRBV5-1
TGCGCCAGCAGCGAAGGCCTAGCGGGAGCTAATGAGCAGTTCTTC
CASSEGLAGANEQFF
>TRBJ1-2|few|TRBD1|TRBV9
TGTGCCAGCAGCGTAGCGATCGAGGGACAGACAAATTATGGCTACACCTTC
CASSVAIEGQTNYGYTF
>TRBJ2-1|.|.|TRBV5-1
TGCGCCAGCAGCCTCCCCGGGGGGCCATCCCACAATGAGCAGTTCTTC
CASSLPGGPSHNEQFF
>TRBJ2-7|.|.|TRBV2
TGTGCCAGCTCTTTTGCGGGGCCTTCCTACGAGCAGTACTTC
CASSFAGPSYEQYF
>TRBJ1-1|.|TRBD1|TRBV6-2/TRBV6-3
TGTGCCAGCAGCTCACGACAGGGAGGCGTGAGAACTGAAGCTTTCTTT
CASSSRQGGVRTEAFF
>TRBJ1-4|.|TRBD1|TRBV18
TGTGCCAGCTCACAGTTGAGGACAGGCGGCGACGAAGAAAAACTGTTTTTT
CASSQLRTGGDEEKLFF
>TRBJ2-7|.|.|TRBV27
TGTGCCAGCAGTTACCACGGCGGCCTCCTCACCTACGAGCAGTACTTC
CASSYHGGLLTYEQYF
>TRBJ1-5|.|.|TRBV19
TGTGCCAGTAGCCGCCAGGGCTATAGCAATCAGCCCCAGCATTTT
CASSRQGYSNQPQHF
>TRBJ2-2|once|.|TRBV6-4
TGTGCCAGCAGTCCGAATAGCGGGGAGCTGTTTTTT
CASSPNSGELFF
>TRBJ2-7|few|TRBD2|TRBV25-1
TGTGCCAGCAGTGAAGGACTAGCGGGAGGGCTTCTCTCCTACGAGCAGTACTTC
CASSEGLAGGLLSYEQYF
>TRBJ2-5|.|TRBD2|TRBV5-1
TGCGCCAGCAGCTTGTCCCCGGGAGGGCCCCAGGAGACCCAGTACTTC
CASSLSPGGPQETQYF
>TRBJ1-1|.|.|TRBV29-1
TGCAGCGTTGAGGCAGGTGGGGGGACTGAAGCTTTCTTT
CSVEAGGGTEAFF
>TRBJ2-7|.|TRBD1|TRBV30
TGTGCCTGGTCCGGGACAGGGTTAAAGCAGTACTTC
CAWSGTGLKQYF
>TRBJ1-2|.|TRBD1|TRBV5-1
TGCGCCAGCAGCCTTATTAAGACAGGGGACTATGGCTACACCTTC
CASSLIKTGDYGYTF
>TRBJ1-2|.|.|TRBV18
TGTGCCAGCTCACCACGAGGGCCTAACTATGGCTACACCTTC
CASSPRGPNYGYTF
>TRBJ2-1|.|TRBD1|TRBV24-1
TGTGCCACCAGTGATTTGGACGGACAGGGGGTGGTCAATGAGCAGTTCTTC
CATSDLDGQGVVNEQFF
>TRBJ1-2|.|.|TRBV28
TGTGCCAGCACCCCAGGAGGAGGAAACTATGGCTACACCTTC
CASTPGGGNYGYTF
>TRBJ1-4|.|TRBD1|TRBV14
TGTGCCAGCAGCCCACTGACGGCCGGGACAGGGACTGAAAAACTGTTTTTT
CASSPLTAGTGTEKLFF
>TRBJ2-1|.|TRBD2|TRBV4-3
TGCGCCAGCAGCCAGGGATTATCCGGGACTAGCGGGAGTTCCTACAATGAGCAGTTCTTC
CASSQGLSGTSGSSYNEQFF
>TRBJ2-7|few|.|TRBV27
TGTGCCAGCAGTCTCCTGAGGAGCTCCTACGAGCAGTACTTC
CASSLLRSSYEQYF
>TRBJ2-3|.|TRBD2|TRBV2
TGTGCCAGCCGAAATCTAGCGGGGGCGGGAGATACGCAGTATTTT
CASRNLAGAGDTQYF
>TRBJ2-5|.|TRBD2|TRBV7-9
TGTGCCAGCAGCTTAGCCGCGGGAGGGAGGGAAGAGACCCAGTACTTC
CASSLAAGGREETQYF
>TRBJ2-7|once|TRBD2|TRBV6-5
TGTGCCAGCAGGACCCTAGCGGGGGACACCTACGAGCAGTACTTC
CASRTLAGDTYEQYF
>TRBJ2-1|.|TRBD2|TRBV5-1
TGCGCCAGCAGCGTAGCGGGAGTTCGTACGAATGAGCAGTTCTTC
CASSVAGVRTNEQFF
>TRBJ2-1|once|TRBD2|TRBV18
TGTGCCAGCTCACTAGGACCGGGGGGAAATGAGCAGTTCTTC
CASSLGPGGNEQFF
>TRBJ2-7|.|.|TRBV13
TGTGCCAGCAGCCCAGGGCAGGCACTCACCTACGAGCAGTACTTC
CASSPGQALTYEQYF
>TRBJ1-2|.|.|TRBV12-3/TRBV12-4
TGTGCCAGCACCTCCTCACAAAACTATGGCTACACCTTC
CASTSSQNYGYTF
>TRBJ1-6|.|.|TRBV5-3
TGTGCCAGAAGCTTGAGTAGGGACACCTTTCGAAATTCACCCCTCCACTTT
CARSLSRDTFRNSPLHF